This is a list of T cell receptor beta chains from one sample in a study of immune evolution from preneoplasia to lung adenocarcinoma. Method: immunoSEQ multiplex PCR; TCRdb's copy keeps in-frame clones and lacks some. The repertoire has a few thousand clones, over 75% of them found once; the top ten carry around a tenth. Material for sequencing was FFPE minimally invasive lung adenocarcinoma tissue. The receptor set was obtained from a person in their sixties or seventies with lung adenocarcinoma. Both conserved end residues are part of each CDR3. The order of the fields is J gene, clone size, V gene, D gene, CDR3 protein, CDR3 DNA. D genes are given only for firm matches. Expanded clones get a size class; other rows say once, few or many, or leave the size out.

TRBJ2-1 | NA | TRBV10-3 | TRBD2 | CAISESPLAGGVYNEQFF | TGTGCCATCAGTGAGTCTCCCCTAGCGGGAGGGGTCTACAATGAGCAGTTCTTC
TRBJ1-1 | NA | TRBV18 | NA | CASSPQGNTEAFF | TGTGCCAGCTCACCGCAGGGTAACACTGAAGCTTTCTTT
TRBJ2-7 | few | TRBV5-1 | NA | CASSRDVVEQYF | TGCGCCAGCAGCCGGGACGTCGTTGAGCAGTACTTC
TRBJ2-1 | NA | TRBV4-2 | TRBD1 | CASSPSDRPYNEQFF | TGTGCCAGCAGCCCGTCGGACAGGCCCTACAATGAGCAGTTCTTC
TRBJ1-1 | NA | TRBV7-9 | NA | CASSLLGPEAFF | TGTGCCAGCAGCTTGTTGGGTCCTGAAGCTTTCTTT
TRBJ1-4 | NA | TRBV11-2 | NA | CASSPSTGSRGEKLFF | TGTGCCAGCAGCCCCAGTACGGGCTCCAGGGGTGAAAAACTGTTTTTT
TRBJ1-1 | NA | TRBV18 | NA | CASSPPVRGGDTEAFF | TGTGCCAGCTCACCACCGGTAAGGGGTGGTGACACTGAAGCTTTCTTT
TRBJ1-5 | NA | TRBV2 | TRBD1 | CASSEGGTGSQPQHF | TGTGCCAGCAGTGAAGGGGGGACAGGGAGTCAGCCCCAGCATTTT
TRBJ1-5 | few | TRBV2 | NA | CASSAGENNQPQHF | TGTGCCAGCAGTGCCGGGGAGAACAATCAGCCCCAGCATTTT
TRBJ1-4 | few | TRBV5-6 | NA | CASSLAMDSYNEKLFF | TGTGCCAGCAGCTTGGCCATGGACAGCTATAATGAAAAACTGTTTTTT
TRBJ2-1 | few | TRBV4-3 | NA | CASSQDSGVGEQFF | TGCGCCAGCAGCCAAGATTCGGGGGTTGGTGAGCAGTTCTTC
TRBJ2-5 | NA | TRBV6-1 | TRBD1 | CASSRTGLGETQYF | TGTGCCAGCTCTAGGACAGGCCTGGGGGAGACCCAGTACTTC
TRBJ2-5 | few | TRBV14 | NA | CASSQVRGLETQYF | TGTGCCAGCAGCCAAGTCCGGGGCCTAGAGACCCAGTACTTC
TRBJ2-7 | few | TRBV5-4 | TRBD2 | CASSTPHSGTAYEQYF | TGTGCCAGCAGCACGCCGCACAGCGGGACCGCCTACGAGCAGTACTTC
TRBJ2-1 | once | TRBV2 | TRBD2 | CASSEAWGGPNNEQFF | TGTGCCAGCAGTGAAGCTTGGGGGGGACCTAACAATGAGCAGTTCTTC
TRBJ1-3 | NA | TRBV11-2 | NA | CASSLIGIESPGNTIYF | TGTGCCAGCAGCTTAATAGGGATTGAGAGCCCTGGAAACACCATATATTTT
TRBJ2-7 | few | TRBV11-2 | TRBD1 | CASSLSRGQGLYEQYF | TGTGCCAGCAGCTTGAGTCGGGGACAGGGACTCTACGAGCAGTACTTC
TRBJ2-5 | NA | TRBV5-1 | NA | CASSFGHLNPGETQYF | TGCGCCAGCAGTTTTGGTCATCTGAACCCGGGCGAGACCCAGTACTTC
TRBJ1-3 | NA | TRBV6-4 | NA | CASSDDARVRNTIYF | TGTGCCAGCAGTGACGACGCCCGCGTACGAAACACCATATATTTT
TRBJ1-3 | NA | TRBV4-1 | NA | CASSQDGGDGNTIYF | TGCGCCAGCAGCCAAGATGGTGGCGACGGAAACACCATATATTTT
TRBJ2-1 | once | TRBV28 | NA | CASSLMTGASYNEQFF | TGTGCCAGCAGTTTAATGACGGGAGCCTCCTACAATGAGCAGTTCTTC
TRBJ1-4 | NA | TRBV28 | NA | CASSSRNGEKLFF | TGTGCCAGCAGTTCCCGAAATGGGGAAAAACTGTTTTTT
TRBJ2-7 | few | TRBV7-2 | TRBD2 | CASSLTSGPLPAQQYF | TGTGCCAGCAGCCTGACTAGCGGGCCCCTCCCCGCCCAGCAGTACTTC
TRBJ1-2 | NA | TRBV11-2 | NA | CASSLGGEKYGYTF | TGTGCCAGCAGCTTAGGGGGGGAGAAGTATGGCTACACCTTC
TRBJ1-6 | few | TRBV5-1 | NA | CASSSGNSPLHF | TGCGCCAGCAGCTCGGGAAATTCACCCCTCCACTTT
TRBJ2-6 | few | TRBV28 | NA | CASSPDISGANVLTF | TGTGCCAGCAGTCCTGACATTTCTGGGGCCAACGTCCTGACTTTC
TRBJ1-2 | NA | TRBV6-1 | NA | CASSDGMNHGYTF | TGTGCCAGCAGTGATGGGATGAATCATGGCTACACCTTC
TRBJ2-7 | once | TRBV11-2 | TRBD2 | CASSIWGEGEQYF | TGTGCCAGCAGCATCTGGGGGGAGGGCGAGCAGTACTTC
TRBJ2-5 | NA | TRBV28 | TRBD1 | CASSPGTVQTQYF | TGTGCCAGCAGTCCTGGGACAGTACAGACCCAGTACTTC
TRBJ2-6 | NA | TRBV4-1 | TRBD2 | CASSQVGGLAGDPGANVLTF | TGCGCCAGCAGCCAAGTAGGAGGACTAGCGGGAGACCCTGGGGCCAACGTCCTGACTTTC
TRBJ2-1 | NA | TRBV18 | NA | CASSPGRVTNEQFF | TGTGCCAGCTCCCCCGGCAGGGTTACCAATGAGCAGTTCTTC
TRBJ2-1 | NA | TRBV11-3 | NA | CASSLGPGNEQFF | TGTGCCAGCAGCTTAGGCCCTGGTAATGAGCAGTTCTTC
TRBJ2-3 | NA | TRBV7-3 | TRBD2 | CASSLGLAGDTQYF | TGTGCCAGCAGCTTAGGGCTAGCGGGAGATACGCAGTATTTT
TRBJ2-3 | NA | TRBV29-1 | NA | CSVKPRGPDTQYF | TGCAGCGTCAAGCCGCGGGGTCCAGATACGCAGTATTTT
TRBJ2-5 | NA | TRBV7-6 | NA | CASNRVGGPETQYF | TGTGCCAGCAACAGAGTGGGGGGGCCGGAGACCCAGTACTTC
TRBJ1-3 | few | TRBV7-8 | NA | CASSTTGLGGNTIYF | TGTGCCAGCAGCACTACAGGGTTGGGAGGAAACACCATATATTTT
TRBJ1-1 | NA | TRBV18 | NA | CASSHPRGREAFF | TGTGCCAGCTCACACCCGCGCGGTCGTGAAGCTTTCTTT
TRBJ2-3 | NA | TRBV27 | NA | CASNTGGTDTQYF | TGTGCCAGCAATACTGGGGGCACAGATACGCAGTATTTT
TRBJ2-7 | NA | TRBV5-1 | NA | CASSNRVVGSYEQYF | TGCGCCAGCAGTAACAGGGTAGTGGGCTCCTACGAGCAGTACTTC
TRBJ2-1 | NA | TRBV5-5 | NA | CASSPWDSGAEQFF | TGTGCCAGCAGCCCGTGGGATTCGGGAGCTGAGCAGTTCTTC
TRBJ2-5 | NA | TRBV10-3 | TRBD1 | CAIGSGGQETQYF | TGTGCCATCGGGTCAGGGGGCCAAGAGACCCAGTACTTC
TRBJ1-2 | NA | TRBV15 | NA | CATSSGRGANYGYTF | TGTGCCACCAGCTCCGGACGGGGGGCTAACTATGGCTACACCTTC
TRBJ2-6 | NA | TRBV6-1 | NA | CASSAHTSAQSRANVLTF | TGTGCCAGCAGTGCGCACACCTCTGCACAAAGTCGGGCCAACGTCCTGACTTTC
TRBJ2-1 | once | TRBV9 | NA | CASSVAMVPNNEQFF | TGTGCCAGCAGCGTAGCGATGGTCCCAAACAATGAGCAGTTCTTC
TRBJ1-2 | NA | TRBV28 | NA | CASSRSQTVYGYTF | TGTGCCAGCAGTCGATCCCAGACAGTCTATGGCTACACCTTC
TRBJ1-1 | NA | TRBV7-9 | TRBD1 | CASSLTGTSEAFF | TGTGCCAGCAGCTTGACAGGGACCAGTGAAGCTTTCTTT
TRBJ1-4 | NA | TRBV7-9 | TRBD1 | CASSLPGQGGGKLFF | TGTGCCAGCAGCTTACCGGGACAGGGGGGCGGAAAACTGTTTTTT
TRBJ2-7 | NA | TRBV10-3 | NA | CAIGPNSYEQYF | TGTGCCATTGGACCTAATTCCTACGAGCAGTACTTC